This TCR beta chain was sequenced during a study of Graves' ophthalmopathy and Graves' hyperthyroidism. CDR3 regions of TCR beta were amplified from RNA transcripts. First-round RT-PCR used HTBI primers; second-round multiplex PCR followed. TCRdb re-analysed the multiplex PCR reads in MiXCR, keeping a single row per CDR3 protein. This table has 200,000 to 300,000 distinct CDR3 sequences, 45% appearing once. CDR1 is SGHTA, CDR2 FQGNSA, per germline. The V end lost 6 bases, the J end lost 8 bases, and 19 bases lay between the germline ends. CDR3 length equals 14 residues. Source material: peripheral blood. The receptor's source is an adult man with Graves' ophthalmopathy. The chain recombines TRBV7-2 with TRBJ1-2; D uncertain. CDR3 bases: TGTGCCAGCAGTTCCGGTCCGAGGGCGAAGGGCTACACCTTC. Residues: CASSSGPRAKGYTF.